These 19 T cell receptor beta chains were all obtained from the same sample, sequenced in a study of T cell changes during pregnancy in multiple sclerosis. Sequencing used immunoSEQ multiplex PCR; TCRdb keeps in-frame clones, though not all of them. The table includes about 49,000 clones, roughly 94% detected once. Sequencing used CD8+ T cells from peripheral blood mononuclear cells, obtained in the first trimester of pregnancy. These receptors originate from a female donor with multiple sclerosis, enrolled in a pregnancy study.

The chain recombines TRBV27 with TRBJ1-5; no reliable D call. This CDR3 contains 12 residues. Trimming pared 8 bases from V and 3 bases from J, leaving 8 bases between. Germline values: CDR1 MNHEY, CDR2 SMNVEV (reference sequence). CDR3 protein: CASGDNNQPQHF. The CDR3 DNA reads TGTGCCAGCGGTGACAACAATCAGCCCCAGCATTTT.

The chain employs TRBV9 and TRBJ2-3; 10 positions match TRBD2. V lost 3 bases to trimming and J lost 0 bases; unmatched junction nucleotides: 7. Germline loops: CDR1 SGDLS, CDR2 YYNGEE. The CDR3 loop spans 17 amino acids. In DNA form, the CDR3 reads TGTGCCAGCAGCGCTTATAGCGGGGGGATTAGCACAGATACGCAGTATTTT. Translating it yields CASSAYSGGISTDTQYF.

This clone has a single count. The genes are TRBV11-2 and TRBJ2-7; 9 bases align to TRBD2. The junction had 4 bases not matched to a gene; V was cut back by 2 bases and J by 2 bases. Germline loops: CDR1 SGHAT, CDR2 FQNNGV. The CDR3 contains 15 residues. CDR3: CASSLLAGGTYEQYF. The CDR3, as DNA: TGTGCCAGCAGCTTACTCGCGGGAGGGACCTACGAGCAGTACTTC.

This chain uses TRBV9 with TRBJ2-1; 8 bases are a match to TRBD2. With V trimmed by 3 bases and J by 0 bases, 8 bases remained unmatched. The CDR3 contains 17 residues. Germline CDR1 SGDLS, CDR2 YYNGEE. The chain's CDR3 is CASSGRAGESSYNEQFF. The CDR3 coding sequence is TGTGCCAGCAGCGGACGAGCGGGAGAGAGCTCCTACAATGAGCAGTTCTTC.

This clone has a count of ten or more. The chain links TRBV28 to TRBJ2-3, with D perhaps matching TRBD2 (5 bases). This CDR3 is 15 amino acids long. In germline, CDR1 is MDHEN, CDR2 SYDVKM. V shed 4 bases and J shed 2 bases, with 13 bases lying between them. DNA of the CDR3: TGTGCCAGCAGTTACCCACTAGGGATCACAGATACGCAGTATTTT. It yields the protein CASSYPLGITDTQYF.

The rearrangement links TRBV19 to TRBJ2-2; unclear D gene. V was trimmed by 6 bases and J by 0 bases, leaving 11 bases between them. Germline CDR1 reads LNHDA; CDR2 reads SQIVND (reference sequence). This CDR3 comprises 15 residues. CDR3 protein: CASRWSQANTGELFF. As DNA, the CDR3 is TGTGCCAGTAGATGGTCGCAGGCGAACACCGGGGAGCTGTTTTTT.

The rearrangement links TRBV7-6 to TRBJ2-7; TRBD2 is a possible D gene (6 bases). The CDR3 has 14 amino acids. The ends were cut back, 5 bases at V and 3 bases at J, with 14 bases in the middle. Germline CDR1 and CDR2: SGHVS and FNYEAQ. The DNA for the CDR3 is TGTGCCAGCAGCAGCCTAGGGCGGGACTACGAGCAGTACTTC. Protein product: CASSSLGRDYEQYF.

V gene TRBV6-1 combines with J gene TRBJ2-7; 7 bases are shared with TRBD2. Germline trimming cut 0 bases from V and 5 bases from J; bases unmatched to any gene: 13. This CDR3 has 17 amino acids. Germline-derived CDR1 and CDR2 are MNHNS and SASEGT. CDR3 residues: CASSEALRQAGFNEQYF. The CDR3 DNA sequence: TGTGCCAGCAGTGAAGCGCTGCGGCAAGCGGGATTCAACGAGCAGTACTTC.

This rearrangement joins TRBV5-4 to TRBJ1-1; tentative D call: TRBD1 (5 bases). Germline assignment: CDR1 SGHNT and CDR2 YYREEE (reference sequence). This CDR3 spans 12 amino acids. Trimming stripped 5 bases from V and 1 base from J, with 6 bases between. The CDR3 loop reads CASRGQNTEAFF. The CDR3 DNA reads TGTGCCAGCAGGGGGCAGAACACTGAAGCTTTCTTT.

The J gene is TRBJ2-2, the V gene TRBV4-2; D possibly corresponds to TRBD1 (5 bases). Germline V gene lookup returns CDR1 LGHNA and CDR2 YNFKEQ. Deletions cut 3 bases from V and 9 bases from J, with 17 bases between. This CDR3 contains 15 residues. CDR3 sequence reads: CASSQGLKGFRELFF. For the CDR3, the DNA is TGTGCCAGCAGCCAGGGCCTCAAGGGGTTCAGGGAGCTGTTTTTT.

The genes are TRBV6-6 and TRBJ2-7; weak D call: TRBD1 (6 bases). This CDR3 is built from 14 residues. V lost 6 bases, J lost 9 bases, and 21 bases lay in between. Germline V lookup: CDR1 MNHNY, CDR2 SVGAGI (reference sequence). The CDR3, as DNA: TGTGCCAGCAGCGCAGGCCCCGACAGGAGCAGGCAGTACTTC. This translates into CASSAGPDRSRQYF.

The chain uses TRBV13 and TRBJ2-4; 7 bases fit TRBD1. Germline CDR1 PRHDT, CDR2 FYEKMQ (reference sequence). The ends lost 5 bases at V and 5 bases at J; junction bases unmatched: 6. The CDR3 loop spans 14 amino acids. For the CDR3, the DNA is TGTGCCAGCAGCCACCGGGACAGAGAAAACATTCAGTACTTC. Protein sequence: CASSHRDRENIQYF.

The gene calls are TRBV5-6 and TRBJ2-5; 11 bases are shared with TRBD1. The J call is doubtful: the DNA matches TRBJ2-7 better. Germline V gene data show CDR1 as SGHDT and CDR2 as YYEEEE. This CDR3 region has 14 residues. The CDR3 here is CASSGQGALHEQYF. Here the CDR3 DNA reads TGTGCCAGCAGCGGACAGGGGGCGCTCCACGAGCAGTACTTC.

The CDR3 loop reads CALSLTPRNQPQHF. CDR3 DNA sequence: TGTGCCCTCAGCTTAACACCTAGGAATCAGCCCCAGCATTTT. The chain joins TRBV30 to TRBJ1-5; D call uncertain. Looked up from germline, CDR1 is GTSNPN and CDR2 is SVGIG (reference sequence). Trimming took off 8 bases at V and 4 bases at J, with 18 bases between the two ends. The CDR3 consists of 14 residues.

The chain joins TRBV27 to TRBJ1-3, with D possibly matching TRBD1 (5 bases). V was trimmed by 5 bases and J by 0 bases, leaving 11 bases between them. The CDR3 is 15 residues long. Germline lookup yields CDR1 MNHEY and CDR2 SMNVEV (reference sequence). The CDR3 coding sequence is TGTGCCAGCAGTGGGGGGGTTTCCTCTGGAAACACCATATATTTT. Its protein product is CASSGGVSSGNTIYF.

The V gene is TRBV18, the J gene TRBJ2-1, with 14 positions matching TRBD2. V shed 3 bases, J shed 7 bases, and the junction held 5 bases outside the gene matches. The CDR3 is made up of 16 amino acids. The germline V gene has CDR1 KGHSH and CDR2 LQKENI. The CDR3, as DNA: TGTGCCAGCTCACCGGGGACTAGCGGGAGTTCAAATGAGCAGTTCTTC. It codes for CASSPGTSGSSNEQFF.

CDR3 bases: TGTGCCACCAGCAGCGTAGCCCAGGGAAATCAGCCCCAGCATTTT. Amino acids: CATSSVAQGNQPQHF. This rearrangement joins TRBV15 to TRBJ1-5, with D perhaps TRBD1 (5 bases). Trimming pared 3 bases from V and 4 bases from J, leaving 13 bases between. CDR3 length: 15 residues. Germline loops: CDR1 LNHNV, CDR2 YYDKDF (reference sequence).

The genes are TRBV30 and TRBJ1-1, with D hard to call. The CDR3 is 12 amino acids. CDR1 is GTSNPN and CDR2 is SVGIG in the germline V gene (reference sequence). V was clipped by 1 base and J by 6 bases, with 9 bases between them. The CDR3 protein is CAWSDLFSEAFF. The CDR3, as DNA: TGTGCCTGGAGTGACCTATTCTCTGAAGCTTTCTTT.

The CDR3 region has the DNA TGTGCCAGCAGTTACTCCCTTGAGGGAGATACGCAGTATTTT. Translation gives CASSYSLEGDTQYF. This chain links TRBV6-5 with TRBJ2-3; a possible D gene is TRBD2 (5 bases). V was cut by 0 bases and J by 5 bases, with 9 bases left in between. Looked up from germline, CDR1 is MNHEY and CDR2 is SVGAGI. This CDR3 is built from 14 residues.